This T cell receptor beta chain was profiled in a study of CD8+ T cells in alopecia areata. General study results and limits: Uncertain still, given a single nonresponder, is whether baseline CD8+ expansion links to response. Many expanded lesional clones persisted in scalp and blood during tofacitinib. Greater clonality was observed in lesional scalp samples, especially alopecia totalis/universalis, versus normal scalp.

A note on this clone: Antigen specificity is unknown.

Treatment indicated: oral pan-JAK inhibitor, 5-10 mg twice daily. Collected material from alopecia areata patients comprised lesional scalp punch biopsies and peripheral blood. After isolation, RNA underwent reverse transcription to generate cDNA as the sequencing template. This table comes from immunoSEQ multiplex PCR, and its TCRdb copy is limited to in-frame clones, with some not included. Here the sample spans about 190,000 clones, 50% to 60% being singletons. The V gene lost 1 base and the J gene lost 3 bases, with 7 bases spanning the gap. Germline V gene sequence: CDR1 SNHLY, CDR2 FYNNEI. The CDR3 totals 14 residues.

Sequencing used CD4+ T cells sorted from blood, obtained at week 4, from a patient treated with tofacitinib. This receptor was taken from a human donor with alopecia areata. V usage is TRBV2 and J usage is TRBJ1-5; D ambiguous. CDR3 coding DNA: TGTGCCAGCAGTGAAGGGGTCGCCAATCAGCCCCAGCATTTT. Its translation is CASSEGVANQPQHF.